The present TCR beta chain was sequenced within a study of cytomegalovirus exposure and HLA in healthy donors. Germline lookup yields CDR1 MNHEY and CDR2 SMNVEV (reference sequence). V shed 5 bases, J shed 0 bases, and the junction held 6 bases outside the gene matches. This CDR3 region has 16 residues. Researchers ran the PCR with 60 Vbeta and 13 Jbeta primers. The protocol was immunoSEQ multiplex PCR, while the TCRdb copy is restricted to in-frame clones and leaves out a portion. The table lists some 130,000 clones, more than 65% of them singletons. The receptor was derived from a male donor in good health and CMV-seropositive. V and J are TRBV27 and TRBJ2-3, with 9 bases matching TRBD2. The sequencing sample was made of PBMCs. CDR3 DNA sequence: TGTGCCAGCAGTACACTAGCGGGTCTTAGCACAGATACGCAGTATTTT. Residues: CASSTLAGLSTDTQYF.